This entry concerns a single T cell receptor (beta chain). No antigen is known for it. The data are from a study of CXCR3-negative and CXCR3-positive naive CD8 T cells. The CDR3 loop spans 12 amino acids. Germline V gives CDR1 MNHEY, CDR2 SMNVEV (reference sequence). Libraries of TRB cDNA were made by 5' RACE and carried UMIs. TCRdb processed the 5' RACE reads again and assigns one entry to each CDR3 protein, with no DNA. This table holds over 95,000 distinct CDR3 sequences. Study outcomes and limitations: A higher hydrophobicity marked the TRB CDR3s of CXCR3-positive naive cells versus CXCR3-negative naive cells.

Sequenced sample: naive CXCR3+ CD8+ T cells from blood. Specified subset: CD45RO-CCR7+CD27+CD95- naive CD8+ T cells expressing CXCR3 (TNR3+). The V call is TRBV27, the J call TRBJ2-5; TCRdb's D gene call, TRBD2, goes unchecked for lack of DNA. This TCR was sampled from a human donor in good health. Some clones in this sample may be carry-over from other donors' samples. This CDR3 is CASRSRVETQYF.